Listed here are 8 T cell receptor beta chains from one sample, sequenced in a study of Ad26.COV2.S vaccination and SARS-CoV-2 variants. Measured with immunoSEQ multiplex PCR; TCRdb has only the in-frame clones, and not every one. The sample holds approximately 280,000 clones; around 87% are singletons and the top ten take less than 3.5%. Treatment indicated: approximately 18 received Ad26.COV2.S at low or high dose, single or two shots; about 5 received placebo; per-sample allocation not given. Day 63 after the first injection of vaccine or placebo was the sampling time. The source material was peripheral blood, sampled in a trial of Ad26.COV2.S vaccine versus placebo. The receptors were sampled from a person aged 18-60 years who received the Ad26.COV2.S COVID-19 vaccine or a placebo.

The CDR3 is CASSSSGTASYEQYF. The CDR3 nucleotides are TGTGCCAGCAGTAGCTCCGGGACAGCCTCTTACGAGCAGTACTTC. This sequence joins TRBV28 and TRBJ2-7, with 7 nucleotides matching TRBD1. Germline assignment: CDR1 MDHEN and CDR2 SYDVKM. After removal of 5 bases from V and 4 bases from J, the junction contained 11 bases not matched to a gene. This CDR3 is built from 15 residues.

The V and J genes are TRBV12-3 or TRBV12-4 and TRBJ2-3; D call uncertain. The CDR3 totals 11 residues. V was pared by 0 bases and J by 11 bases, with 6 bases between. CDR3 sequence reads: CASSLARGQYF. The CDR3 DNA reads TGTGCCAGCAGTTTAGCGAGAGGGCAGTATTTT.

V gene TRBV4-2 combines with J gene TRBJ2-1; 9 bases map to TRBD1. The trim removed 3 bases at V and 4 bases at J, leaving 10 bases unmatched. Germline V gene sequence: CDR1 LGHNA, CDR2 YNFKEQ. The CDR3 loop spans 17 amino acids. This chain's CDR3 is CASSHENTGQGYNEQFF. The DNA of the CDR3 is TGTGCCAGCAGCCACGAAAACACGGGACAGGGTTACAATGAGCAGTTCTTC.

This clone came up a few times. The chain links TRBV20-1 to TRBJ1-1; D is uncertain. Per the germline V gene, CDR1 is DFQATT and CDR2 is SNEGSKA (reference sequence). The V gene lost 4 bases and the J gene lost 4 bases, with 7 bases spanning the gap. The CDR3 runs to 11 residues. CDR3 sequence: CSAKSRTEAFF. The CDR3 nucleotides are TGCAGTGCTAAGTCCCGCACTGAAGCTTTCTTT.

The rearrangement joins TRBV13 to TRBJ1-5, with no clear D. Germline V gene lookup returns CDR1 PRHDT and CDR2 FYEKMQ (reference sequence). Trimming removed 4 bases at V and 4 bases at J, with 5 bases between. The length of the CDR3 is 12 residues. The CDR3, as DNA: TGTGCCAGCAGCTCTCAGAATCAGCCCCAGCATTTT. Amino acid sequence: CASSSQNQPQHF.

The sample holds one count of this clone. This chain joins TRBV4-3 and TRBJ2-2; unclear D gene. Germline-derived CDR1 and CDR2 are LGHNA and YSLEER. The V end was cut by 0 bases, the J end by 8 bases, with 10 bases between. The CDR3 spans 14 residues. CDR3 sequence reads: CASSQDPLHGELFF. CDR3 in DNA: TGCGCCAGCAGCCAAGATCCTCTGCATGGGGAGCTGTTTTTT.

The genes are TRBV5-1 and TRBJ1-4, with 7 positions matching TRBD1. From germline, CDR1 is SGHRS and CDR2 YFSETQ. This CDR3 region has 14 residues. J lost 5 bases, V lost 2 bases, and 3 bases had no gene match. CDR3 region: CASSLRQGNEKLFF. The CDR3 coding sequence is TGCGCCAGCAGCTTACGACAGGGAAATGAAAAACTGTTTTTT.

The V gene is TRBV4-1, the J gene TRBJ1-2; D possibly corresponds to TRBD1 (6 bases). The CDR3 has 18 amino acids. V lost 3 bases to trimming and J lost 0 bases, with 20 bases between them. Germline V gene lookup returns CDR1 MGHRA and CDR2 YSYEKL. CDR3 in DNA: TGCGCCAGCAGCCACTCGGTCGGCGGACAGCGTACTAACTATGGCTACACCTTC. It is translated as CASSHSVGGQRTNYGYTF.